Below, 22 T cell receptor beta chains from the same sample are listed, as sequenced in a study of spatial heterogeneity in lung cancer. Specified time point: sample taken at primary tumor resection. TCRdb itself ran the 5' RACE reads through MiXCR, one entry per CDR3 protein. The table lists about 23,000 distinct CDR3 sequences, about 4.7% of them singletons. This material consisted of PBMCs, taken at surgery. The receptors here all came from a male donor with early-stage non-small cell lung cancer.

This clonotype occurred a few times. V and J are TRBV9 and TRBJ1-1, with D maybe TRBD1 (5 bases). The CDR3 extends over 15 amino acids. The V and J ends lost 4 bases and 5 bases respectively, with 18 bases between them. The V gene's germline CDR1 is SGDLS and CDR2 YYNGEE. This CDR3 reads CASSFSPAGATEAFF. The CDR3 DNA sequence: TGTGCCAGCAGCTTCTCGCCGGCCGGGGCAACTGAAGCTTTCTTT.

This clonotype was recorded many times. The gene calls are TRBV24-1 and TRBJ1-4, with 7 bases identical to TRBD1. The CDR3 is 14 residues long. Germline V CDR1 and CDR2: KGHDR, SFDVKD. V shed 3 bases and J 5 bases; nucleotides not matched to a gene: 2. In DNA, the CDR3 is TGTGCCACCAGTGATCAGACAGGGAATGAAAAACTGTTTTTT. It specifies CATSDQTGNEKLFF.

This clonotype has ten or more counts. The CDR3 DNA sequence: TGCGCCAGCGCCACCGGGGGTTTACAGTCGAGCTCCTACGAGCAGTACTTC. Residues: CASATGGLQSSSYEQYF. The chain couples TRBV5-1 to TRBJ2-7; TRBD2 might be the D (6 bases). The CDR3 spans 17 residues. Germline V gene lookup returns CDR1 SGHRS and CDR2 YFSETQ. Trimming took 7 bases from V and 0 from J, leaving 23 bases between them. Filled out from reference TRBV5-1 and TRBJ2-7, the complete variable domain reads KAGVTQTPRYLIKTRGQQVTLSCSPISGHRSVSWYQQTPGQGLQFLFEYFSETQRNKGNFPGRFSGRQFSNSRSEMNVSTLELGDSALYLCASATGGLQSSSYEQYFGPGTRLTVT.

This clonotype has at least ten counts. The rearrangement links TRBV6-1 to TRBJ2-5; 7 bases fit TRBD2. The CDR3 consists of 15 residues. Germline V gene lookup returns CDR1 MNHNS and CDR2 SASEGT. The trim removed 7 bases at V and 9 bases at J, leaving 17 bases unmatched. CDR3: CASNVDAGDRRAQYF. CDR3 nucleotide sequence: TGTGCCAGCAACGTCGACGCGGGGGACCGACGAGCCCAGTACTTC.

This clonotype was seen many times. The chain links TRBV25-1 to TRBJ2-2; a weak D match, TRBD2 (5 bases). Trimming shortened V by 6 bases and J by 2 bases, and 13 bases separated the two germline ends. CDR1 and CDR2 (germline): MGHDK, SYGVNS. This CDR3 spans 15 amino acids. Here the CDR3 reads CASSRQSSNTGELFF. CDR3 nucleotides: TGTGCCAGCAGCAGGCAATCTAGCAACACCGGGGAGCTGTTTTTT.

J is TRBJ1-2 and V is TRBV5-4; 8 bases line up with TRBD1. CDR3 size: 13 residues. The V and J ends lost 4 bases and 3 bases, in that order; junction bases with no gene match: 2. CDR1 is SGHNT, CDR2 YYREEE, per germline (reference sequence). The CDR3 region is CASSPDRDYGYTF. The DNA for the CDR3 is TGTGCCAGCAGCCCGGACAGGGACTATGGCTACACCTTC.

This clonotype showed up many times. CDR3 loop: CASSLGTSGSWETQYF. CDR3 coding DNA: TGCGCCAGCAGCTTGGGGACTAGCGGGAGTTGGGAGACCCAGTACTTC. The chain is built from TRBV5-1 and TRBJ2-5, with 13 bases lining up with TRBD2. The junction had 4 bases not matched to a gene; V was cut back by 0 bases and J by 5 bases. CDR1 is SGHRS and CDR2 is YFSETQ in the germline V gene. The length of the CDR3 is 16 residues.

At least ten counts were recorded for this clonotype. The CDR3 region is CASREGGTGSGNTEAFF. The CDR3 DNA reads TGTGCCAGCAGGGAAGGCGGGACAGGGAGTGGGAACACTGAAGCTTTCTTT. The genes are TRBV6-5 and TRBJ1-1, with 9 nucleotides matching TRBD1. V was clipped by 6 bases and J by 1 base; unmatched bases: 12. CDR3 length: 17 amino acids. The germline V gene has CDR1 MNHEY and CDR2 SVGAGI.

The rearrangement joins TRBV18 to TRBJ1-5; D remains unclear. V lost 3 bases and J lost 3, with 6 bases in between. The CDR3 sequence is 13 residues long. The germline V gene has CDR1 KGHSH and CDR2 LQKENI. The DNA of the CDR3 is TGTGCCAGCTCACCCACAGCCAATCAGCCCCAGCATTTT. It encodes CASSPTANQPQHF.

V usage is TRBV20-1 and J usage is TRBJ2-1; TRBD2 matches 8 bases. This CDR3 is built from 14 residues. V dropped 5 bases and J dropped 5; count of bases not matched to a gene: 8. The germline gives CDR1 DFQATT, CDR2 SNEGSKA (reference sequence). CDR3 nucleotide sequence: TGCAGTGCTTTCACTAGCGGACGGAACAATGAGCAGTTCTTC. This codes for CSAFTSGRNNEQFF.

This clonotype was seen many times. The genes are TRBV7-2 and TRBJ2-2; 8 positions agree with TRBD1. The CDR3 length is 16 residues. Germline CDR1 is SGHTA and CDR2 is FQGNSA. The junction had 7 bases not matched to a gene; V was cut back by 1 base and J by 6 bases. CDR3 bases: TGTGCCAGCAGCTTAGATGCAGGGGGCACCCCCGGGGAGCTGTTTTTT. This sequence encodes CASSLDAGGTPGELFF.

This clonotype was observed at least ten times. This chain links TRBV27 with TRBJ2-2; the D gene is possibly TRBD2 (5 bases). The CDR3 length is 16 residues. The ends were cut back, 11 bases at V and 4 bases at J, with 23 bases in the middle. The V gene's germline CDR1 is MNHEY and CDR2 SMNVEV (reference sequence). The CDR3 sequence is CAPSPVRSAGTGELFF. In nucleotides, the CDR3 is TGTGCCCCCAGCCCGGTTAGATCCGCGGGCACCGGGGAGCTGTTTTTT.

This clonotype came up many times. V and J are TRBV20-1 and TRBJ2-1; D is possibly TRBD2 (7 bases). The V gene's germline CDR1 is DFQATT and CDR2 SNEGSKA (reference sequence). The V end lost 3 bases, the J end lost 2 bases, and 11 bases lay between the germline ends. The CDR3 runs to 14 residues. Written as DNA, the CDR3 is TGCAGTGCTAGGGGCGGGGGCCCCTACAATGAGCAGTTCTTC. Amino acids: CSARGGGPYNEQFF.

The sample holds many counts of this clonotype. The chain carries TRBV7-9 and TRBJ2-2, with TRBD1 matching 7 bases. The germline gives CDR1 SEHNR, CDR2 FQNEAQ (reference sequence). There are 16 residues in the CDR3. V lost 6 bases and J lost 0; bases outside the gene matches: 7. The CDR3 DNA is TGTGCCAGCAGGAGAGCCGGGACAGCGAACACCGGGGAGCTGTTTTTT. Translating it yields CASRRAGTANTGELFF.

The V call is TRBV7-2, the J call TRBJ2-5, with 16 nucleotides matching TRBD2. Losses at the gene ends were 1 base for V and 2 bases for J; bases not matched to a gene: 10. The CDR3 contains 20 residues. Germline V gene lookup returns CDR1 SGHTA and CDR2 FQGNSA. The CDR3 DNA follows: TGTGCCAGCAGCTTAGGGTTAGGGACTAGCGGGGGGGCTTGGCAAGAGACCCAGTACTTC. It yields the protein CASSLGLGTSGGAWQETQYF. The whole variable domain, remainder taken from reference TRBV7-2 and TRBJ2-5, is GAGVSQSPSNKVTEKGKDVELRCDPISGHTALYWYRQSLGQGLEFLIYFQGNSAPDKSGLPSDRFSAERTGGSVSTLTIQRTQQEDSAVYLCASSLGLGTSGGAWQETQYFGPGTRLLVL.

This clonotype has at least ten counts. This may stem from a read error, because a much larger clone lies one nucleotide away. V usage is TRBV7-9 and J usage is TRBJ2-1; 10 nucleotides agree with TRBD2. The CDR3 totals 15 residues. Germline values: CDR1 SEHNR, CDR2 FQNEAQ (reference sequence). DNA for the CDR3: TGTGTCAGCAGCTTAGGAGCGGGAGGGATCAATGAGCAGTTCTTC. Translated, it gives CVSSLGAGGINEQFF.

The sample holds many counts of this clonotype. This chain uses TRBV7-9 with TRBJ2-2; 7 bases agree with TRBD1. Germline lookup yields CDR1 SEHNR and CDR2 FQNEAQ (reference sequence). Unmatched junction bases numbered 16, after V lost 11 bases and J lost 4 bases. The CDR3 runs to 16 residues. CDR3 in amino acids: CAVTRDSGRGTGELFF. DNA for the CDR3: TGTGCCGTTACCCGGGACAGCGGTCGGGGCACCGGGGAGCTGTTTTTT.

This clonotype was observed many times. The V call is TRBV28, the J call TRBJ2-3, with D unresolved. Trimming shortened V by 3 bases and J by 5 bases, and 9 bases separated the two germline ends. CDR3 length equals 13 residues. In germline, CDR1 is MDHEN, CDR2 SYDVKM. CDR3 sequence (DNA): TGTGCCAGCAGTTTTAGAGCCAGAGATACGCAGTATTTT. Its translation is CASSFRARDTQYF.

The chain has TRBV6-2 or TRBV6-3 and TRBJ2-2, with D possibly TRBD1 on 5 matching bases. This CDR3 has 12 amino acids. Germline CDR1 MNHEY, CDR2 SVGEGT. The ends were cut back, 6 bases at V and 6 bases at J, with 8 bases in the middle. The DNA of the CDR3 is TGTGCCAGCAGGCAGGGCTCCGGGGAGCTGTTTTTT. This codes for CASRQGSGELFF.

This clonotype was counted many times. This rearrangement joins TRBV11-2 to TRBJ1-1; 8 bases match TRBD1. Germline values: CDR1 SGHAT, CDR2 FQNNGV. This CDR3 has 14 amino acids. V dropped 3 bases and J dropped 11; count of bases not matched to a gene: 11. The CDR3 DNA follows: TGTGCCAGCAGCTTTTCCAGGGGGCCCCTTGATGCTTTCTTT. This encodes CASSFSRGPLDAFF.

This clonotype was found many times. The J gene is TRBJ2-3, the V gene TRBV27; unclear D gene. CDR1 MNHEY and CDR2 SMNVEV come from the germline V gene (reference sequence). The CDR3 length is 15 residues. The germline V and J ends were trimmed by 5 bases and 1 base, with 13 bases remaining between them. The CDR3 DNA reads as TGTGCCAGCAGTCTCGGGCGCGTGGGCACAGATACGCAGTATTTT. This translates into CASSLGRVGTDTQYF.

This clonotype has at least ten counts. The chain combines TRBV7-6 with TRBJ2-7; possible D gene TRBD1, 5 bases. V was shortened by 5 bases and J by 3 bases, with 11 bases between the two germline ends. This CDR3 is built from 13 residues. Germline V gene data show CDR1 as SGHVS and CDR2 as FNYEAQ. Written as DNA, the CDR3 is TGTGCCAGCAGCACTGACAGTTTCTACGAGCAGTACTTC. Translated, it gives CASSTDSFYEQYF.